The sequence of this T cell receptor (beta chain) was determined in a study of blood T cell repertoires in COVID-19. Overall study: Samples representing acute and convalescent COVID-19 were sourced from the United States, Italy and Spain. Sample material is recorded as cDNA or gDNA derived from T cells, B-cell-depleted T cells, or PBMCs.

The germline V gene encodes CDR1 KGHSH and CDR2 LQKENI. V gave up 1 base and J gave up 4 bases; unmatched junction bases: 2. The CDR3 length is 15 residues. Original processing notes: Estimates of nucleated cell counts were drawn from the amplification of reference gene primers. Sequencing was performed with immunoSEQ multiplex PCR; in TCRdb, only in-frame clones are kept and a portion is missing. V and J calls and clone size are as listed in that table; D and trimming were resolved from the DNA. The table shows more than 130,000 clones, with 84% occurring only once. This receptor was identified in a human donor in a cohort sampled during active COVID-19. The rearrangement links TRBV18 to TRBJ2-1; 9 bases are shared with TRBD1. The sample consisted of peripheral blood. The CDR3 loop is CASSPRDRVYNEQFF. The CDR3 region has the DNA TGTGCCAGCTCACCACGGGACAGGGTATACAATGAGCAGTTCTTC.